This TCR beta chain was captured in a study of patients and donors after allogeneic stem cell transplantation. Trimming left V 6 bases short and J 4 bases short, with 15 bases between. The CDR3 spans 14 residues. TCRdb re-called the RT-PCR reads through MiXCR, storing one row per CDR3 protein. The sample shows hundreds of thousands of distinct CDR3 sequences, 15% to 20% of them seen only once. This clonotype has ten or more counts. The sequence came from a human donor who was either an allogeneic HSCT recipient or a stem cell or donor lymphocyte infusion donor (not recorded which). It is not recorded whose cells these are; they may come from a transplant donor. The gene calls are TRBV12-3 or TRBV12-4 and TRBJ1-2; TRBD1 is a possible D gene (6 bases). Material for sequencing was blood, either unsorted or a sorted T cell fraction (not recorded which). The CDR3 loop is CASSKLQGSYGYTF. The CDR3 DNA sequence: TGTGCCAGCAGCAAACTACAGGGAAGCTATGGCTACACCTTC.